This TCR beta chain was profiled in a study of spatial heterogeneity in lung cancer. Study overall: There were 72 donors, all of them untreated patients with early-stage non-small cell lung cancer. When follow-up PBMC samples existed, they were sequenced (at a median of roughly 25 months after resection).

As for time point: blood at routine non-recurrence follow-up after resection. V was pared by 5 bases and J by 0 bases, with 4 bases of the junction left unmatched. The CDR3 is 15 amino acids. The V gene's germline CDR1 is SGHTA and CDR2 FQGTGA. Every TCR cDNA molecule bore a unique molecular identifier. TCRdb recomputed calls from the 5' RACE reads with MiXCR, one row per CDR3 protein. Of more than 40,000 distinct CDR3 sequences listed, approximately 22% are singletons. The sample consisted of PBMCs, taken at follow-up. This chain joins TRBV7-3 and TRBJ2-1, with 7 bases fitting TRBD2. The clonotype originates from a female donor with early-stage non-small cell lung cancer. CDR3: CASSVTSISYNEQFF. The DNA of the CDR3 is TGTGCCAGCAGCGTGACTAGCATCTCCTACAATGAGCAGTTCTTC.